This record concerns one T cell receptor (beta chain) sequence. Only in-frame clones appear in the TCRdb table, and some are missing; sequencing was by immunoSEQ multiplex PCR. Of 170,000 or so clones listed, more than 90% were seen once; the top ten hold around 0.53%. The sample belongs to a study of blood T cell repertoires in COVID-19. The origin of this receptor is a man over 45 with acute or convalescent COVID-19. The sequenced sample was peripheral blood.

The CDR3 coding sequence is TGTGCCAGCAGTACGCCGACTCAATCTAAGGAAGCTTTCTTT. Its translation: CASSTPTQSKEAFF. V gene TRBV6-2 or TRBV6-3 combines with J gene TRBJ1-1; D remains unclear. CDR1 is MNHEY and CDR2 is SVGEGT in the germline V gene. CDR3 size: 14 residues. V lost 5 bases and J lost 8, with 18 bases in between.